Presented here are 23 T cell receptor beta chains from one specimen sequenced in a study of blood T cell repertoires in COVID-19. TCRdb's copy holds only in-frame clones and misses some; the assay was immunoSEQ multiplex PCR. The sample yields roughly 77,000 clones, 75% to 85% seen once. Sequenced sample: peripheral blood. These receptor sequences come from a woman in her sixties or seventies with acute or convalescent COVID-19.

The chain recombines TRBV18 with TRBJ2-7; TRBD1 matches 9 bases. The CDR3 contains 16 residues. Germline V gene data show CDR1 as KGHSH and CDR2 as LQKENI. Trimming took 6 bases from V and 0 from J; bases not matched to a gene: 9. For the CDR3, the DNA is TGTGCCAGCTCTCCCAAAGGGGACAGGGTCTCCTACGAGCAGTACTTC. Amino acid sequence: CASSPKGDRVSYEQYF.

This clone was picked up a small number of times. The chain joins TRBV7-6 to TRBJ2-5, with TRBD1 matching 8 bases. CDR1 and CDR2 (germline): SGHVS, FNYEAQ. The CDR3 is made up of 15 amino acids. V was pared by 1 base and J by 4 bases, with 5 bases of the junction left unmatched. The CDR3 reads CASSLGQGARETQYF. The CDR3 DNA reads TGTGCCAGCAGCTTAGGGCAGGGGGCGAGAGAGACCCAGTACTTC.

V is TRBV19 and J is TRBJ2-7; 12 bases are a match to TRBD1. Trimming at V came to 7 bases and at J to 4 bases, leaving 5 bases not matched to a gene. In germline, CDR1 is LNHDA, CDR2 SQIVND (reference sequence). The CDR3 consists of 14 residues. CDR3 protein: CASKPGQGAYEQYF. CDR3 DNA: TGTGCCAGTAAACCGGGACAGGGGGCATACGAGCAGTACTTC.

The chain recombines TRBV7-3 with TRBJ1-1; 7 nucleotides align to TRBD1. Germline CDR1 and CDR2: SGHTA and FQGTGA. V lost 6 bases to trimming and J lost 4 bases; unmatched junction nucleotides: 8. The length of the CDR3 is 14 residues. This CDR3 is CASSFQGGGTEAFF. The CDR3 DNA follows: TGTGCCAGCAGTTTCCAGGGGGGAGGCACTGAAGCTTTCTTT.

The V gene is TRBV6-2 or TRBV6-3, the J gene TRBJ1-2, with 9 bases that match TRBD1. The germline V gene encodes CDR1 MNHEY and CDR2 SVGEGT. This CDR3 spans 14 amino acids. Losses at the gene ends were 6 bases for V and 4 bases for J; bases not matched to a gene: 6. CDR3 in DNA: TGTGCCAGCAGCTGGGACAGGGTGGGCTATGGCTACACCTTC. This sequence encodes CASSWDRVGYGYTF.

The CDR3 is CASSEGQPYEQYF. The CDR3 DNA follows: TGCGCCAGCAGCGAGGGACAGCCCTACGAGCAGTACTTC. This chain uses TRBV5-1 with TRBJ2-7; 7 nucleotides line up with TRBD1. V was clipped by 4 bases and J by 2 bases; unmatched bases: 3. This CDR3 is built from 13 residues. Germline loops: CDR1 SGHRS, CDR2 YFSETQ.

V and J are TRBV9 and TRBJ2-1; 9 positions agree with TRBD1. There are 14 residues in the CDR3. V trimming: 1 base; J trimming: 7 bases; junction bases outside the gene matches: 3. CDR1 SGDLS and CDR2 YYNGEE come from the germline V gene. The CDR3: CASSVTGQGNEQFF. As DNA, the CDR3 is TGTGCCAGCAGCGTAACGGGACAGGGAAATGAGCAGTTCTTC.

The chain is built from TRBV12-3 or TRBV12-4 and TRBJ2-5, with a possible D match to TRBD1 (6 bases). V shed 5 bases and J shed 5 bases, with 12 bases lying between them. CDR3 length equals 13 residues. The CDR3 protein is CASSSWGLETQYF. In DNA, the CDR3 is TGTGCCAGCAGTAGTTGGGGGCTTGAGACCCAGTACTTC.

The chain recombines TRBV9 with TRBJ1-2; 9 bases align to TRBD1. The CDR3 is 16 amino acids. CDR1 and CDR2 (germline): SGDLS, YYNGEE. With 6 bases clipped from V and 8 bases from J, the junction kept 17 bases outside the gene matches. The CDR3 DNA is TGTGCCAGCACCCCAATTTTCCTAGGGACAGGGATCGGCTACACCTTC. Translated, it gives CASTPIFLGTGIGYTF.

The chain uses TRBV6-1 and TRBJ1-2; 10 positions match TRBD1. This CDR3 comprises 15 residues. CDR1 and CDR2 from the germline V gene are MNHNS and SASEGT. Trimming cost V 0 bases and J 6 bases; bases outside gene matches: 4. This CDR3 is CASSEAGTGEDGYTF. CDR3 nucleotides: TGTGCCAGCAGTGAAGCTGGGACAGGGGAGGATGGCTACACCTTC.

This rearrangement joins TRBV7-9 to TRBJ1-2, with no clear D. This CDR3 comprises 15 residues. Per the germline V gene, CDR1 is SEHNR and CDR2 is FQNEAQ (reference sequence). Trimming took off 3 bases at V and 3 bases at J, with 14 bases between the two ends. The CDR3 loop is CASSFEADYDYGYTF. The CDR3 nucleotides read TGTGCCAGCAGCTTCGAGGCGGATTATGACTATGGCTACACCTTC.

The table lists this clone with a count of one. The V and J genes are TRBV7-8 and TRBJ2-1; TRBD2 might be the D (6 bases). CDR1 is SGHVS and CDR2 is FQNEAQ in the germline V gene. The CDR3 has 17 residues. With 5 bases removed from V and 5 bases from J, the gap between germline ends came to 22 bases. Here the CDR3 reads CASSPRINFGTHNEQFF. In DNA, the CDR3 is TGTGCCAGCAGCCCGCGGATAAATTTCGGGACTCACAATGAGCAGTTCTTC.

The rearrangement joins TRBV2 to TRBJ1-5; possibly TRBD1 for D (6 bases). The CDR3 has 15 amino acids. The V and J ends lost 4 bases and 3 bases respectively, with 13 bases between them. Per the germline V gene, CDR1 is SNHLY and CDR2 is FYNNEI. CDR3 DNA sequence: TGTGCCAGCAGTGTAACAGGGCGAGCCAATCAGCCCCAGCATTTT. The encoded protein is CASSVTGRANQPQHF.

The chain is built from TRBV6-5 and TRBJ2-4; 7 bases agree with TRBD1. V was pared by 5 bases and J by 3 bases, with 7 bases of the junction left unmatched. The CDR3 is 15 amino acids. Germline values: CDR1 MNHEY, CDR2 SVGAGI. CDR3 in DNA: TGTGCCAGCAGTCGACAGGGAGATGGCAAAAACATTCAGTACTTC. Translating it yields CASSRQGDGKNIQYF.

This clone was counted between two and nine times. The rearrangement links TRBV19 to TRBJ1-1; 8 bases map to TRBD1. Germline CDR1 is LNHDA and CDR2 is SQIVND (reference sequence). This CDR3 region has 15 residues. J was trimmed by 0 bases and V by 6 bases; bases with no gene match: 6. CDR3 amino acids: CASSTRTGMNTEAFF. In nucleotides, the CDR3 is TGTGCCAGTAGCACCCGGACAGGGATGAACACTGAAGCTTTCTTT. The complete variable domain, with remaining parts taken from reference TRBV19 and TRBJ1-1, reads DGGITQSPKYLFRKEGQNVTLSCEQNLNHDAMYWYRQDPGQGLRLIYYSQIVNDFQKGDIAEGYSVSREKKESFPLTVTSAQKNPTAFYLCASSTRTGMNTEAFFGQGTRLTVV.

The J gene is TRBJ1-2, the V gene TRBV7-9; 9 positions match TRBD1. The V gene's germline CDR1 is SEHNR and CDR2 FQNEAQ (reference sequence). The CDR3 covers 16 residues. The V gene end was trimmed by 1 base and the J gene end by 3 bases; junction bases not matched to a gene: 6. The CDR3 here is CASSLGYNRGHYGYTF. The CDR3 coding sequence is TGTGCCAGCAGCTTAGGTTACAACAGGGGGCACTATGGCTACACCTTC.

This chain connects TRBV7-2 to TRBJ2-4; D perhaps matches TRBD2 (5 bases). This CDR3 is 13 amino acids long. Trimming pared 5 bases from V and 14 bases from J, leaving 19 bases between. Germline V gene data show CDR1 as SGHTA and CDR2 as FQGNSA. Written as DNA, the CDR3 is TGTGCCAGCAGCCCAGCGGTCCTCCGGGTTGAGTACTTC. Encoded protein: CASSPAVLRVEYF.

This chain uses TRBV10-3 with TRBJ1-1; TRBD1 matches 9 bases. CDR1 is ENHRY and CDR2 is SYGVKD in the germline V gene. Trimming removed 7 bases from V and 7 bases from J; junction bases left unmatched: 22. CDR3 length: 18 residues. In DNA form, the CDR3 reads TGTGCCATCACGGTCGGGTCTTCACAGGGGGCGATTGAGGGTGAAGCTTTCTTT. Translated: CAITVGSSQGAIEGEAFF.

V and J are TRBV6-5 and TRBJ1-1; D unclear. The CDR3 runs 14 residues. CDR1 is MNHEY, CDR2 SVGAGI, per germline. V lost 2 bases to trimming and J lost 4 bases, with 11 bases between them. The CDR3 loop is CASSYPGGGTEAFF. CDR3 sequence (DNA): TGTGCCAGCAGTTACCCCGGAGGTGGCACTGAAGCTTTCTTT.

CDR3 sequence reads: CASSAGQGTEAFF. The CDR3 DNA is TGTGCCAGTAGTGCCGGACAGGGTACTGAAGCTTTCTTT. This sequence joins TRBV19 and TRBJ1-1; TRBD1 matches at 8 bases. Germline V gene lookup returns CDR1 LNHDA and CDR2 SQIVND (reference sequence). Trimming took 5 bases from V and 5 from J; bases not matched to a gene: 4. The CDR3 extends over 13 amino acids.

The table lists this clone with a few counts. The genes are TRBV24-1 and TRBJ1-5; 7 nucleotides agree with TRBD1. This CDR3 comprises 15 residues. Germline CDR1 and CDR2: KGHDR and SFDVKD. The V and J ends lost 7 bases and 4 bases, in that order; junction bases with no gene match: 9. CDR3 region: CATSDPGQPNQPQHF. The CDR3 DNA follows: TGTGCCACCAGCGATCCGGGACAGCCGAATCAGCCCCAGCATTTT.

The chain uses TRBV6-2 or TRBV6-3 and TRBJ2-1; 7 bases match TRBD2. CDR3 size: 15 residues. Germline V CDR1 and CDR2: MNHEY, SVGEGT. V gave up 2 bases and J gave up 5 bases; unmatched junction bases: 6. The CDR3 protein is CASSYTGTTHNEQFF. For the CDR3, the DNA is TGTGCCAGCAGTTACACCGGGACTACCCACAATGAGCAGTTCTTC.

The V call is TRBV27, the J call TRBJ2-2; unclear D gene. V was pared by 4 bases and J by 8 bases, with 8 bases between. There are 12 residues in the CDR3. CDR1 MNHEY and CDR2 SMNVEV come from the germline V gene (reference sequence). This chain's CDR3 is CASSSKLGELFF. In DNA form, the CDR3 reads TGTGCCAGCAGTTCGAAACTAGGGGAGCTGTTTTTT.